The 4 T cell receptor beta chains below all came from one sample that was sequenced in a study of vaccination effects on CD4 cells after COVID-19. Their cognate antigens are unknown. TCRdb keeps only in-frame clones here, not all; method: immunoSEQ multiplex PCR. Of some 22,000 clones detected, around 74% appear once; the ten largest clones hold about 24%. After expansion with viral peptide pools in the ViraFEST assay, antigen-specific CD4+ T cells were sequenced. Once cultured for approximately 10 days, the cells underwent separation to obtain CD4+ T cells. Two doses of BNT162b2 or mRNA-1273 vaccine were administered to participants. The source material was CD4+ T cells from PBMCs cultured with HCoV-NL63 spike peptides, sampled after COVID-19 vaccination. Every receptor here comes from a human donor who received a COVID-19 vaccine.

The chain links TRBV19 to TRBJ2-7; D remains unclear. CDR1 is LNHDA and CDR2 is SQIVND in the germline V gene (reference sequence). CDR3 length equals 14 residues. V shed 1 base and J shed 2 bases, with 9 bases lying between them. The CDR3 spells CASSIGAATYEQYF. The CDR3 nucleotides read TGTGCCAGTAGTATAGGGGCTGCCACCTACGAGCAGTACTTC.

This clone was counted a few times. CDR3 loop: CASSPRTTNTGELFF. The DNA of the CDR3 is TGTGCCAGCAGCCCCCGGACAACGAACACCGGGGAGCTGTTTTTT. The chain uses TRBV6-5 and TRBJ2-2, with D possibly TRBD1 on 5 matching bases. The CDR3 has 15 residues. V lost 6 bases and J lost 0, with 11 bases in between. Germline assignment: CDR1 MNHEY and CDR2 SVGAGI.

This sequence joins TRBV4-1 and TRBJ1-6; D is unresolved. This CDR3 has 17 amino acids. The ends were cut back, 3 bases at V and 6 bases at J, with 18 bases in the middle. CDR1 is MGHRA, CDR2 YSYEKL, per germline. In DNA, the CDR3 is TGCGCCAGCAGCCAGATAATTCAAGGGTACGGTAATTCACCCCTCCACTTT. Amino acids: CASSQIIQGYGNSPLHF.

The chain's CDR3 is CASSPGTGYQPQHF. CDR3 nucleotides: TGTGCCAGCAGTCCCGGGACAGGATATCAGCCCCAGCATTTT. The chain uses TRBV6-6 and TRBJ1-5; TRBD1 matches at 8 bases. CDR3 size: 14 residues. Trimming at V came to 5 bases and at J to 5 bases, leaving 5 bases not matched to a gene. Germline V CDR1 and CDR2: MNHNY, SVGAGI (reference sequence).